This TCR beta chain comes out of a study of CD4 and CD8 cells across lung adenocarcinoma regions listed by TCRdb under 2018. About the investigation overall: Intratumor heterogeneity of the T cell receptor repertoire was examined by comparing tumor centers with tumor margins.

Libraries were constructed by PCR. The reads were generated on a HiSeq X Ten. In-frame beta chains were kept once TCRdb had trimmed the public reads at Q25 with fastp and called clones with MiXCR. For every CDR3 protein sequence, its rows merge into one entry that carries the most common genes and DNA. The table for this sample lists over 3,500 distinct CDR3 sequences; around 64% of them were counted only once. The ten biggest clones cover 18% of the sample. The CDR1 and CDR2 encoded by the germline V gene are SGHTA and FQGTGA. V drops 3 bases and J drops 3 bases, leaving 2 bases in between. Inclusive of the bounding cysteine and phenylalanine, the CDR3 is 12 residues long. The CDR3 DNA has 36 bases and is translated from base 1. Comments on this clonotype: The clone's antigen remains unknown. No base-level quality is on record; no much larger clone is a single base apart.

Patients with localized lung adenocarcinoma, a subtype of non-small cell lung cancer, were used as donors. The margins of localized lung adenocarcinomas were where the samples came from. For TCR repertoire analysis, CD8+ T cells taken from tumor tissue were profiled apart from CD4+ T cells. The receptor was isolated from a female donor with lung adenocarcinoma. The CD4 and CD8 labels of this study may be unreliable. Sequenced input: CD8+ T cells from the margin of a lung tumor. According to the study, the label for this sample's cell subset or site signals: tumor margin region. Recombination joined TRBV7-3 with TRBJ2-2; the D segment cannot be called with confidence. The CDR3 protein is CASSFDTGELFF. In nucleotides, the sequence is TGTGCCAGCAGCTTCGACACCGGGGAGCTGTTTTTT. Here the CDR3 is joined to the reference TRBV7-3 and TRBJ2-2 genes, and the full variable domain is: GAGVSQTPSNKVTEKGKYVELRCDPISGHTALYWYRQSLGQGPEFLIYFQGTGAADDSGLPNDRFFAVRPEGSVSTLKIQRTERGDSAVYLCASSFDTGELFFGEGSRLTVL.